Sequencing of this TCR beta chain was carried out in a study of blood T cell repertoires in COVID-19 (dated by TCRdb to 2019 to 2021). The study in broad terms: Collaborator samples came from the United States, Italy and Spain and covered acute and convalescent phases of COVID-19. The material from the prospective study consisted of cDNA or gDNA derived from T cells, B-cell-depleted T cells, or PBMCs. Deeply sampled blood TCRbeta repertoires from subjects exposed to, actively infected with, or recovered from COVID-19 were included in the dataset. The repertoires were released in a freely available public database meant as a resource for research on the immune response to SARS-CoV-2. Samples came from the ongoing ImmuneRACE study (first 160 participants) plus 1,254 subjects from 6 global collaborators. The sample metadata nearly always contained a de-identified subject ID, COVID-19 status, age in years and sex. Where HLA class I and class II types were available, the types were taken from metadata supplied by the sample provider, not from assay-based typing.

V lost 4 bases and J lost 3 bases; the stretch between them is 11 bases long. There are 14 amino acids in the CDR3, from cysteine to phenylalanine inclusive. Of all the DNA, just the CDR3 is kept, 42 bases in frame from base 1. From the germline V gene (reference sequence), CDR1 is SGHNT and CDR2 is YYREEE. Whole blood was collected in K2EDTA tubes by collaborating institutions according to the institutions' own protocols. For TCRbeta analysis, collaborators shipped samples as frozen whole blood, isolated PBMCs, or DNA extracted from either of those sample types. TCRbeta CDR3 regions were amplified from genomic DNA using the immunoSEQ Assay, a bias-controlled multiplex PCR. Turning to the authors' computational methods: The number of nucleated cells in each sample was estimated by amplification of reference gene primers within the assay. Sequence reads were collapsed and filtered to measure the absolute abundance of every unique TCRbeta CDR3 rearrangement. For each sample, productive Simpson clonality was calculated by taking the square root of Simpson's diversity index across productive rearrangements. The source is immuneACCESS, and TCRdb retained only in-frame sequences with V and J called. Part of the clones is not carried over; for the studies checked, unresolved V genes explain less than half of this, and the remainder is unexplained. V, J and clone size are taken as reported in that table, and D and trimming were inferred from the DNA itself. This sample lists 95,000 to 110,000 clones; about nine tenths were detected once. Clones ranked in the top ten supply around 6.5% of the sample.

Note on this clone: Its antigen remains undetermined. No per-base quality is available; no much larger clone lies one base away.

What the authors observed across the whole study: The amount of clinical and demographic metadata varied by source and participant and was provided uncurated.

Sequencing was done on a sample of peripheral blood. The chain joins TRBV5-4 to TRBJ2-1; the D gene is perhaps TRBD2, on 6 matching bases. The receptor's source is a man between 50 and 59 years old with active or convalescent COVID-19. The bases are TGTGCCAGCAGCACGGGACTCGACTACAATGAGCAGTTCTTC. Translation gives CASSTGLDYNEQFF. With the portions outside the CDR3 filled from the reference TRBV5-4 and TRBJ2-1 genes, the complete variable region becomes ETGVTQSPTHLIKTRGQQVTLRCSSQSGHNTVSWYQQALGQGPQFIFQYYREEENGRGNFPPRFSGLQFPNYSSELNVNALELDDSALYLCASSTGLDYNEQFFGPGTRLTVL.